The TCR beta chain described here comes from a study of STAT5B mutations in CD4+ large granular lymphocyte leukemia. As concerns this clone: Its antigen is unidentified.

The V gene's germline CDR1 is MNHNY and CDR2 SVGAGI (reference sequence). Trimming pared 5 bases from V and 4 bases from J, leaving 7 bases between. The CDR3 covers 12 residues. Whole-study findings and limits: Approximately 25% of private leukemic clonotypes occurred rarely in other patients' non-leukemic repertoires. Patient CD4-sorted repertoires stayed more clonal than healthy ones after leukemic-clone removal. Top patient clones used TRBV06 genes more often: 8/27 versus 2/35 in controls.

The assay was run at survey level. Generated by immunoSEQ multiplex PCR, the TCRdb table keeps only in-frame clones and is missing some. The sample includes around 50,000 clones, roughly 80% of them seen just once. The sequencing input was CD4+ T cells from blood buffy coats. V usage is TRBV6-6 and J usage is TRBJ2-3, with no clear D. The receptor comes from a human donor in good health. This chain's CDR3 is CASSTAADTQYF. The CDR3 DNA follows: TGTGCCAGCAGTACCGCGGCAGATACGCAGTATTTT.